This T cell receptor beta chain stems from a study of radiation and T cells in renal cell carcinoma (dated by TCRdb to about 2020). With regard to the full study: Samples were obtained from a clinical trial, in which 15 Gy stereotactic body radiation therapy was delivered to primary renal cell carcinomas and nephrectomy was performed 4 weeks later. TCR beta sequencing covered 53 samples in total, comprising approximately 25 tumors and roughly 27 peripheral blood samples. Across all 50 or so samples, several million unique CDR3 nucleotide sequences, encoding 2 million to 3 million unique CDR3 amino acid sequences, were identified. The paper as a whole reports these results and caveats: Changes in the blood repertoire were not tracked past 4 weeks after treatment. Because the trial had a single-armed design, the trial could not examine how radiation dose or scheduling affected the TCR repertoire. An increase in top tumor clonotypes in blood was observed from baseline to 2 weeks post-radiation, followed by contraction by 4 weeks, which was taken to suggest transient expansion of tumor-resident clones. Because pretreatment tumor biopsies were not available, the study could not determine whether clonotypes were already present within the tumor at baseline.

The time point label, as the study defines it: blood 2 weeks post-SBRT. The intended sense of this specimen's treatment or condition label: 15 Gy SBRT to primary tumor, nephrectomy 4 weeks later. To follow tumor-enriched clonotypes, serial peripheral blood was collected from radiation-treated patients at baseline and at 2 weeks and 4 weeks after SBRT. Renal cell carcinoma with clear cell pathology was present in all patients. Genomic DNA for TCR sequencing was prepared using the QIAamp DNA Blood Mini Kit (Qiagen). The analyses included only samples that passed all quality control checks. According to the germline V gene (reference sequence), CDR1 reads PRHDT and CDR2 reads FYEKMQ. V lost 2 bases and J lost 1 base; the stretch between them is 8 bases long. From the cysteine up to the phenylalanine, the CDR3 has a length of 14 residues. Just the 42-base CDR3 DNA is kept, in frame starting at base 1.

TCR beta libraries were generated from genomic DNA with the immunoSEQ kit, following the manufacturer's recommendations. To prepare the libraries, a first multiplex PCR with proprietary primers was run, followed by a second PCR that added unique barcodes, and a bead cleanup was done after each round. Each sample batch included a kit-provided positive control reaction and a negative control reaction. The final libraries underwent checking on an Agilent 4200 TapeStation D1000 ScreenTape, volumetric pooling, and quantification by qPCR. Sequencing was performed on an Illumina NextSeq500 with a MidOutput 150-cycle cartridge, and 156 Read1 and 15 Index1 cycles were run with kit custom primers. The pooled library was loaded at 1.0 pM, and about 21% PhiX control was spiked in. As for how the authors treated the data: Vendor-processed data were analyzed in R, with a clonotype defined as all T cells sharing the same CDR3 nucleotide sequence. For clone abundance analyses, frequencies were normalized to the 10,000 most abundant clones per sample. Before analysis, public T cell clones were removed, and these numbered fewer than five per sample on average. An abundance difference of at least 32-fold between compartments was the criterion for calling clonotypes tumor-enriched or baseline blood-enriched. A beta-binomial differential abundance model was used to identify clonotypes that were expanded or contracted between blood time points. Similarity between tumor and blood repertoires was quantified using the Baroni-Urbani and Buser coefficient, and groups were compared with two-tailed Wilcoxon tests in R. Sourced from immuneACCESS, this table was stored by TCRdb with only in-frame sequences that have V and J called. A share of the clones is absent; for the studies checked, an unresolved V gene accounts for under half, and the remainder has no known explanation. The DNA was the basis for D and trimming; V, J and clone size are from that table. The sample data list around 130,000 clones, and roughly four fifths of these were observed just once. Around 2% of the sample belongs to the ten largest clones.

Points on this clone: The clone's antigen remains unknown. Nothing much larger sits one base from this clone, and base qualities are not available.

The chain is made from TRBV13 and TRBJ1-1, with TRBD1 tentatively as D gene (5 bases match). The receptor was isolated from a woman aged 60 to 75 with renal cell carcinoma. Here the sequenced sample was blood, taken from a patient whose treatment included radiotherapy and nephrectomy. The sequence in DNA is TGTGCCAGCAGCTTAAGCCAGGGGAACACTGAAGCTTTCTTT. The encoded protein is CASSLSQGNTEAFF.